The clone carrying this T cell receptor beta chain was counted a few times. This specimen belongs to a study of T cell changes during pregnancy in multiple sclerosis. After removal of 5 bases from V and 4 bases from J, the junction contained 7 bases not matched to a gene. Germline CDR1 and CDR2: MNHEY and SVGAGI. The CDR3 is 15 amino acids. The assay was immunoSEQ multiplex PCR, and TCRdb's table has in-frame clones only and misses some. The table lists under 85,000 clones, 90% of them singletons, with around 1.4% in the top ten. The origin of this receptor is a female donor with multiple sclerosis, enrolled in a pregnancy study. The source was peripheral blood, collected in the third trimester of pregnancy. The chain links TRBV6-5 to TRBJ1-2; 10 bases match TRBD1. The CDR3, as DNA: TGTGCCAGCAGTCGAAGGGACAGGGGACTCTATGGCTACACCTTC. Translating it yields CASSRRDRGLYGYTF.